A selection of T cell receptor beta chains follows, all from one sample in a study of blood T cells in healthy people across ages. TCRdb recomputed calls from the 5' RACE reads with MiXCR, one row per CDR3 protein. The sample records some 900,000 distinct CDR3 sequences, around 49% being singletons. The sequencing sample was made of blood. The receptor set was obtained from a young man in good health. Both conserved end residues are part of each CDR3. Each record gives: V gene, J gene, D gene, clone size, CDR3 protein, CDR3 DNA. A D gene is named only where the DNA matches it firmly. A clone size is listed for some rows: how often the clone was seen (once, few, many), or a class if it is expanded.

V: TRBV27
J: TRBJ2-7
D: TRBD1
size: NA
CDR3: CASSSGRGLEQYF
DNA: TGTGCCAGCAGTTCGGGCAGGGGGCTCGAGCAGTACTTC

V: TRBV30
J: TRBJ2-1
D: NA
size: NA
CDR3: CAWRDKATYNEQFF
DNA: TGTGCCTGGCGCGACAAAGCGACCTACAATGAGCAGTTCTTC

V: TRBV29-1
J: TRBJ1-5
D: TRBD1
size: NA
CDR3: CSVRQGSNQPQHF
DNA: TGCAGCGTCAGACAGGGATCAAATCAGCCCCAGCATTTT

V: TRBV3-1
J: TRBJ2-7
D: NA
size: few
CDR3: CASSSAGEQYF
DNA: TGTGCCAGCAGCTCCGCGGGCGAGCAGTACTTC

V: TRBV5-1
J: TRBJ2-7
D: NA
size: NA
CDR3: CASSLDGSDETYEQYF
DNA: TGCGCCAGCAGCTTGGACGGTTCAGATGAAACCTACGAGCAGTACTTC

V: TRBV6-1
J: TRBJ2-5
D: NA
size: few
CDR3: CAIQSVGLEETQYF
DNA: TGTGCCATCCAGTCGGTGGGATTAGAAGAGACCCAGTACTTC

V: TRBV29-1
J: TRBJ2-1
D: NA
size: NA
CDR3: CSVEGRGFSCNGQFF
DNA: TGCAGCGTTGAGGGCCGGGGGTTCTCCTGCAATGGGCAGTTCTTC

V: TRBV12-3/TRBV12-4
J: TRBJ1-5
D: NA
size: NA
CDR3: CASSGLHSNQPQHF
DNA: TGTGCCAGCAGTGGACTGCATAGCAATCAGCCCCAGCATTTT

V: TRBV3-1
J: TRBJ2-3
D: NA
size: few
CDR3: CASKISGSTDTQYF
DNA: TGTGCCAGCAAGATTAGCGGTAGCACAGATACGCAGTATTTT

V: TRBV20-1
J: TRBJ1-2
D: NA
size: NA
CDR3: CSARDPWDGYTF
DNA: TGCAGTGCTAGAGATCCCTGGGATGGCTACACCTTC

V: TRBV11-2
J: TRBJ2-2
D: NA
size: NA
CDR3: CASRFRGADGELFF
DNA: TGTGCCAGCAGATTCAGGGGGGCGGACGGGGAGCTGTTTTTT

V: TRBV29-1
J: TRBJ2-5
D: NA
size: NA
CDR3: CSVVRQGQETQYF
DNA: TGCAGCGTTGTTAGGCAGGGACAAGAGACCCAGTACTTC

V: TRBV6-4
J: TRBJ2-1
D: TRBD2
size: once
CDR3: CASSETGTSGFNEQFF
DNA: TGTGCCAGCAGTGAGACCGGGACTAGCGGGTTTAATGAGCAGTTCTTC

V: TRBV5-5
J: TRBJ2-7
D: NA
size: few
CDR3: CASSADISREQYF
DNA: TGTGCCAGCAGCGCCGATATTTCGAGGGAGCAGTACTTC

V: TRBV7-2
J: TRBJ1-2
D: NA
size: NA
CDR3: CASSRGATYGYTF
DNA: TGTGCCAGCAGCAGAGGGGCAACCTATGGCTACACCTTC

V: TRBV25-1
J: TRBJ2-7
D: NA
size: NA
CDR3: CASSQPRQAHYEQYF
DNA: TGTGCCAGCAGTCAACCAAGACAGGCGCACTACGAGCAGTACTTC

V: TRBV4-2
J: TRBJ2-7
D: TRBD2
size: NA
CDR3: CASSQESGGPYNEQYF
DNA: TGTGCCAGCAGCCAAGAGAGCGGGGGCCCCTACAATGAGCAGTACTTC

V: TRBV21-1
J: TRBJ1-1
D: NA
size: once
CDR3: CASTPQGCTEAFF
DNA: TGTGCCAGCACTCCACAGGGTTGCACTGAAGCTTTCTTT

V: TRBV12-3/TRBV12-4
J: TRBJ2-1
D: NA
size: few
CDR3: CASSFVINEQFF
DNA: TGTGCCAGCAGTTTTGTAATCAATGAGCAGTTCTTC

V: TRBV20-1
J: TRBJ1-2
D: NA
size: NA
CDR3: CSASTTGMSYGYTF
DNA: TGCAGTGCTAGCACAACAGGGATGAGCTATGGCTACACCTTC

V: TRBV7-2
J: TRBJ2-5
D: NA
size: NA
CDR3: CASSSLKTQYF
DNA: TGTGCCAGCTCCAGTCTGAAGACCCAGTACTTC

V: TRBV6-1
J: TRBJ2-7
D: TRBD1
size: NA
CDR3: CASTSTSGQAPRDEQYF
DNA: TGTGCCAGCACCAGTACATCAGGACAGGCCCCACGGGACGAGCAGTACTTC

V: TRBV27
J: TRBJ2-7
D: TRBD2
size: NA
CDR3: CASSSASGGGSSYEQYF
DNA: TGTGCCAGCAGTTCGGCTAGCGGGGGCGGAAGCTCCTACGAGCAGTACTTC

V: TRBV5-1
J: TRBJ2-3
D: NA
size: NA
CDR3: CASSSEFRRTDTQYF
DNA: TGCGCCAGCAGCTCGGAATTCCGAAGGACAGATACGCAGTATTTT

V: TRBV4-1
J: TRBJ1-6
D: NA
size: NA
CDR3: CASSQESGVGHLTNSPLHF
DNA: TGCGCCAGCAGCCAAGAATCCGGGGTGGGACACCTAACGAATTCACCCCTCCACTTT

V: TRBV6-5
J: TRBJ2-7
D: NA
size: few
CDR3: CASRSGGDSSYEQYF
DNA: TGTGCCAGCCGTTCGGGGGGCGACTCCTCCTACGAGCAGTACTTC